This T cell receptor beta chain comes out of a study of blood T cell repertoires in COVID-19. Study at large: The study drew acute and convalescent COVID-19 samples from the United States, Italy and Spain. Sample material is recorded as cDNA or gDNA derived from T cells, B-cell-depleted T cells, or PBMCs.

Under the authors' procedure: Estimates of nucleated cell counts were drawn from the amplification of reference gene primers. The protocol was immunoSEQ multiplex PCR, while the TCRdb copy is restricted to in-frame clones and leaves out a portion. The V and J calls and clone size come from that table; D and trimming were worked out from the DNA. The sample has 140,000 to 150,000 clones; 80% to 90% are singletons. This clone has just one count. The germline V and J ends were trimmed by 3 bases and 0 bases, with 7 bases remaining between them. This CDR3 has 14 amino acids. Germline CDR1 is SGHNT and CDR2 is YENEEA.

V usage is TRBV11-3 and J usage is TRBJ2-3; the D gene is possibly TRBD2 (6 bases). The origin of this receptor is a woman aged 45-65 years with acute or convalescent COVID-19. Sequenced: peripheral blood. The CDR3 bases are TGTGCCAGCAGCTTGGGACTGAGCACAGATACGCAGTATTTT. Protein: CASSLGLSTDTQYF.